Presented here are 6 T cell receptor beta chains from one specimen sequenced in a study of graft-versus-host responses after intestinal transplantation. Data came from immunoSEQ multiplex PCR; TCRdb stores just in-frame clones and leaves some out. The sample carries about 3,300 clones, around 80% recorded once. The authors processed graft tissue to release intraepithelial and lamina propria lymphocytes. This sample comprised ileum tissue, obtained roughly 18 and 21 days after intestinal transplantation. Receptors originate from a human patient who received an intestinal transplant, so some T cells may come from the graft donor.

The chain uses TRBV5-1 and TRBJ2-5; the D call may be TRBD1 or TRBD2 (5 bases each). Trimming removed 0 bases from V and 3 bases from J, with 9 bases in between. CDR1 and CDR2 (germline): SGHRS, YFSETQ. The CDR3 extends over 14 amino acids. The CDR3 sequence is CASSLAVGEETQYF. The DNA of the CDR3 is TGCGCCAGCAGCTTGGCAGTGGGGGAAGAGACCCAGTACTTC.

The chain carries TRBV27 and TRBJ2-7; D may correspond to TRBD1 or TRBD2 (6 bases each). V dropped 3 bases and J dropped 2 bases, with 11 bases sitting between them. The CDR3 is 14 residues long. The germline gives CDR1 MNHEY, CDR2 SMNVEV (reference sequence). The CDR3 is CASSLRGAAYEQYF. The CDR3 bases are TGTGCCAGCAGTTTGAGGGGGGCCGCCTACGAGCAGTACTTC.

This clone was counted a single time. This chain connects TRBV28 to TRBJ1-2; D is perhaps TRBD1 (6 bases). Trimming removed 6 bases at V and 8 bases at J, with 16 bases between. The germline gives CDR1 MDHEN, CDR2 SYDVKM. CDR3 length: 13 amino acids. The CDR3 DNA reads TGTGCCAGCAGGATCCCACAGGGCGCCGGCTACACCTTC. Amino acids: CASRIPQGAGYTF.

The V gene is TRBV6-5, the J gene TRBJ2-4; TRBD2 matches at 11 bases. The length of the CDR3 is 15 residues. Losses at the gene ends were 4 bases for V and 4 bases for J; bases not matched to a gene: 3. Per the germline V gene, CDR1 is MNHEY and CDR2 is SVGAGI. The CDR3 coding sequence is TGTGCCAGCAGTTGGCTAGCGGGGGGAAAAAACATTCAGTACTTC. Translation: CASSWLAGGKNIQYF.

V gene TRBV7-3 combines with J gene TRBJ1-1; possible D gene TRBD1, 5 bases. The CDR3 spans 13 residues. Trimming pared 5 bases from V and 4 bases from J, leaving 11 bases between. CDR1 and CDR2 from the germline V gene are SGHTA and FQGTGA. This CDR3 is CASSPGWGTEAFF. In DNA form, the CDR3 reads TGTGCCAGCAGCCCAGGGTGGGGCACTGAAGCTTTCTTT.

The chain recombines TRBV18 with TRBJ2-1; 7 bases are shared with TRBD1. V shed 3 bases and J 4 bases; nucleotides not matched to a gene: 6. This CDR3 is 15 amino acids long. The germline CDR1 and CDR2 sequences are KGHSH and LQKENI. The CDR3 loop reads CASSPRGTEYNEQFF. The CDR3 DNA reads as TGTGCCAGCTCACCCAGGGGGACGGAGTACAATGAGCAGTTCTTC.